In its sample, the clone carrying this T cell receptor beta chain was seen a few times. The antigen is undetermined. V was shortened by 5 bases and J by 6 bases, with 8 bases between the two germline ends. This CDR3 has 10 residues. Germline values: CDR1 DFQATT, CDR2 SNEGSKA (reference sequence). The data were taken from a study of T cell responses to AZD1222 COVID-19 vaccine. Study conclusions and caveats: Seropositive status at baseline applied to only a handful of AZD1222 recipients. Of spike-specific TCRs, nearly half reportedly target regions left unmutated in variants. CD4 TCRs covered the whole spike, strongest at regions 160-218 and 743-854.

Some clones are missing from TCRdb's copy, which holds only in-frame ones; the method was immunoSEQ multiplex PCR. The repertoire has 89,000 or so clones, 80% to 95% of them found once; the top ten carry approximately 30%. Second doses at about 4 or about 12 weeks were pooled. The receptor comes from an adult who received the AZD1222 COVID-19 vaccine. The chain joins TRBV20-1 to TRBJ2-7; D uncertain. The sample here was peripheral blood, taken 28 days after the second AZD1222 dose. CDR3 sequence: CSAQSGEQYF. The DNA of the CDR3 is TGCAGTGCTCAAAGTGGCGAGCAGTACTTC.